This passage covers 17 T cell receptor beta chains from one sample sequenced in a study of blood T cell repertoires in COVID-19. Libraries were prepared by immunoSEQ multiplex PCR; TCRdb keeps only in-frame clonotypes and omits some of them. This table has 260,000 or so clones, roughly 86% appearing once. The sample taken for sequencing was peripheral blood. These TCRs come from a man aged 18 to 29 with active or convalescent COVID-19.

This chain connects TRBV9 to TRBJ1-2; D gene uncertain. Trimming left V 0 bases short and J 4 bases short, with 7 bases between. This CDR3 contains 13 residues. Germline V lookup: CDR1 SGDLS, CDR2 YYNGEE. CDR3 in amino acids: CASSVALSYGYTF. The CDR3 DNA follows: TGTGCCAGCAGCGTAGCCCTCTCCTATGGCTACACCTTC.

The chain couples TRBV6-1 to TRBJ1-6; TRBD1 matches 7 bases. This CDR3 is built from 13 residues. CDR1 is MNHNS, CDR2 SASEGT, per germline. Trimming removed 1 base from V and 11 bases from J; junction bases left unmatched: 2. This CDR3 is CASSEGQGAPLHF. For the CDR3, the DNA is TGTGCCAGCAGTGAAGGACAGGGAGCACCCCTCCACTTT.

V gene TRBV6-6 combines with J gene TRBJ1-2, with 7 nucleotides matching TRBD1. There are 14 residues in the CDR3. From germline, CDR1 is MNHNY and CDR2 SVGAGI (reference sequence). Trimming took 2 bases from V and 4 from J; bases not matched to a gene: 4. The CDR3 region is CASSYLQGIYGYTF. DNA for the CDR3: TGTGCCAGCAGTTACCTACAGGGGATCTATGGCTACACCTTC.

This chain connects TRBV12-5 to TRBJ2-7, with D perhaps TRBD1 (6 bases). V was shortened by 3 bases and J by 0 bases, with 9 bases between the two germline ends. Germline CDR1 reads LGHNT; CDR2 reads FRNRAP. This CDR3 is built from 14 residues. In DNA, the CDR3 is TGTGCTAGTGGTTTTCGGACAGACTCCTACGAGCAGTACTTC. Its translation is CASGFRTDSYEQYF.

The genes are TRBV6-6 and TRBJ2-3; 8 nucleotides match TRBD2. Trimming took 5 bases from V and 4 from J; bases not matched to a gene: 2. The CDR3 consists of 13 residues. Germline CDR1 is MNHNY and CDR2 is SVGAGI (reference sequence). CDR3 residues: CASSSGGSDTQYF. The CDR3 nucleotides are TGTGCCAGCAGTAGCGGGGGATCAGATACGCAGTATTTT.

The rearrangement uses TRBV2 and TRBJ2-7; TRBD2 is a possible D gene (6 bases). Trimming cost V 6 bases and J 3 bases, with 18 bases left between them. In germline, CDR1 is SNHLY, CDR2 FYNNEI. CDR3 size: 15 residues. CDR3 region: CASRAPGGASYEQYF. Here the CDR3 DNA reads TGTGCCAGCAGGGCCCCGGGCGGGGCCAGCTACGAGCAGTACTTC.

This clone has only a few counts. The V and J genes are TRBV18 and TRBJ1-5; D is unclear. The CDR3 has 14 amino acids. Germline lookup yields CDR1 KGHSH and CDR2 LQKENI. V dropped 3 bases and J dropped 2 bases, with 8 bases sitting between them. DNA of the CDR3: TGTGCCAGCTCACCGTCGGAGGGCAATCAGCCCCAGCATTTT. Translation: CASSPSEGNQPQHF.

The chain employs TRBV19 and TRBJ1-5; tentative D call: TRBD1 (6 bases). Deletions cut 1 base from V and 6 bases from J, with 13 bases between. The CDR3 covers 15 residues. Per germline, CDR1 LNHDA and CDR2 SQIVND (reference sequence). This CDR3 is CASSIAGAGGQPQHF. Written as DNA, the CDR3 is TGTGCCAGTAGTATAGCAGGGGCAGGAGGTCAGCCCCAGCATTTT.

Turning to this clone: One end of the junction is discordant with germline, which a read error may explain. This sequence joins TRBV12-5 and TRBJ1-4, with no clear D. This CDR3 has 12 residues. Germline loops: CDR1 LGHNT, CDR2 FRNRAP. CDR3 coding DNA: TGTGCTAGTGGTTGGACTAAGGAAAAACTGTTTTTT. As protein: CASGWTKEKLFF.

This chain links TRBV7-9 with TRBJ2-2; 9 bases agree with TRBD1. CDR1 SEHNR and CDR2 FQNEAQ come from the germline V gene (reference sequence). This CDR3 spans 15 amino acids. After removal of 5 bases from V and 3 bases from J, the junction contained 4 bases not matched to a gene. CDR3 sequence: CASSHRGQDTGELFF. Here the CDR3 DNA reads TGTGCCAGCAGCCACAGGGGGCAAGACACCGGGGAGCTGTTTTTT.

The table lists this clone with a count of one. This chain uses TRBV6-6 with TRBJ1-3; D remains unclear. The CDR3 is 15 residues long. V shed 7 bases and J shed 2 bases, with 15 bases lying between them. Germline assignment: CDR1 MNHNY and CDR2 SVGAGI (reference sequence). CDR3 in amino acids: CASTLDIRTGNTIYF. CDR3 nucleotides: TGTGCCAGCACCCTTGACATACGAACTGGAAACACCATATATTTT.

CDR3 sequence (DNA): TGTGCCAGCAGCCCCGGGACAGGGGGCAAGGGGTCTGAAGCTTTCTTT. Protein sequence: CASSPGTGGKGSEAFF. The chain links TRBV11-2 to TRBJ1-1; 12 bases agree with TRBD1. This CDR3 spans 16 amino acids. V was pared by 5 bases and J by 6 bases, with 10 bases of the junction left unmatched. Per the germline V gene, CDR1 is SGHAT and CDR2 is FQNNGV.

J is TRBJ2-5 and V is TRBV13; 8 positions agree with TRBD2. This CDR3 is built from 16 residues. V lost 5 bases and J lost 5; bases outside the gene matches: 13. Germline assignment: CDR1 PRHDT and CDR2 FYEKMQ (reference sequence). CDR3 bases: TGTGCCAGCAGCACCCTCTCCGGGGGGGCCGGTGAGACCCAGTACTTC. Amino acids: CASSTLSGGAGETQYF.

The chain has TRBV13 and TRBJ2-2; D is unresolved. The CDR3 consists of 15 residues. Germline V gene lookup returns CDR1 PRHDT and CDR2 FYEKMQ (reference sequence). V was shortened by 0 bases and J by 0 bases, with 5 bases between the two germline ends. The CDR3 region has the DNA TGTGCCAGCAGCTTAGGAACTTCGAACACCGGGGAGCTGTTTTTT. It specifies CASSLGTSNTGELFF. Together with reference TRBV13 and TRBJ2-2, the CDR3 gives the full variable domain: AAGVIQSPRHLIKEKRETATLKCYPIPRHDTVYWYQQGPGQDPQFLISFYEKMQSDKGSIPDRFSAQQFSDYHSELNMSSLELGDSALYFCASSLGTSNTGELFFGEGSRLTVL.

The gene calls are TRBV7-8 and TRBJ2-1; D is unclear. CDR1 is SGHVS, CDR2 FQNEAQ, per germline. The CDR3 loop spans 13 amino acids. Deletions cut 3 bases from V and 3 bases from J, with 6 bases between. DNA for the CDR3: TGTGCCAGCAGCTTTTACAGCTACAATGAGCAGTTCTTC. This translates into CASSFYSYNEQFF.

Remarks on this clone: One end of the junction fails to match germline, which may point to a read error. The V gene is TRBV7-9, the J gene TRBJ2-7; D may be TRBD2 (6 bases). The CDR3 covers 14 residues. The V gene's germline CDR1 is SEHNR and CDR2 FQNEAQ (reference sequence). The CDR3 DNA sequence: TGTGCCAGCAGCATAGCCGGGAGAACCTACGAGCAGTACTTC. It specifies CASSIAGRTYEQYF.

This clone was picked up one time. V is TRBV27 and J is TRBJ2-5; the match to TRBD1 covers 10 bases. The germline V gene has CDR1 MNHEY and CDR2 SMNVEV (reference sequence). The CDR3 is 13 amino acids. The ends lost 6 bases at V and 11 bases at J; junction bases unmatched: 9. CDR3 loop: CASSRDRGWDQYF. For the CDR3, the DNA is TGTGCCAGCAGCCGGGACAGGGGCTGGGATCAGTACTTC.